The present T cell receptor (beta chain) was sequenced within a study of blood T cell repertoires in COVID-19. For the study at large: T cells, B-cell-depleted T cells, or PBMCs provided the cDNA or gDNA that served as material.

The CDR3 contains 16 residues. Germline V lookup: CDR1 MDHEN, CDR2 SYDVKM. V gave up 6 bases and J gave up 1 base; unmatched junction bases: 9. Here immunoSEQ multiplex PCR was the method, and the copy in TCRdb shows in-frame clones only, minus some. The table shows under 200,000 clones, with around nine tenths occurring only once. In Cohort 3, a recovered donor had either two negative PCRs, clearance, or symptom resolution. This TCR derives from a woman under 30 who had recovered from COVID-19. This chain joins TRBV28 and TRBJ2-3; 8 bases fit TRBD2. Sequencing used PBMCs or T cells enriched from blood (not recorded which). The CDR3 protein is CASSPSGAGGTDTQYF. Here the CDR3 DNA reads TGTGCCAGCAGCCCCAGCGGAGCGGGGGGCACAGATACGCAGTATTTT.